Shown below are 23 T cell receptor beta chains from a single sample sequenced in a study of blood T cell repertoires in COVID-19. Sequencing was performed with immunoSEQ multiplex PCR; in TCRdb, only in-frame clones are kept and a portion is missing. The data contain 300,000 or so clones, around 87% of them singletons. Sequences were obtained from peripheral blood. These receptors were collected from a woman between 50 and 59 years old who had recovered from COVID-19.

V and J are TRBV10-3 and TRBJ2-5; D possibly corresponds to TRBD2 (6 bases). Looked up from germline, CDR1 is ENHRY and CDR2 is SYGVKD. The CDR3 has 12 residues. Trimming stripped 10 bases from V and 4 bases from J, with 13 bases between. This CDR3 reads CATRDLGETQYF. DNA of the CDR3: TGTGCCACACGGGACTTAGGAGAGACCCAGTACTTC.

The CDR3 DNA follows: TGTGCCAGCAGCGTGCTCGGGGGAGCCTACAATGAGCAGTTCTTC. Translating it yields CASSVLGGAYNEQFF. The V and J genes are TRBV9 and TRBJ2-1, with TRBD2 as a possible D gene (6 bases). There are 15 residues in the CDR3. Germline lookup yields CDR1 SGDLS and CDR2 YYNGEE. V shed 2 bases and J shed 2 bases, with 11 bases lying between them.

The chain is built from TRBV27 and TRBJ2-1; 7 bases are a match to TRBD1. In germline, CDR1 is MNHEY, CDR2 SMNVEV (reference sequence). The CDR3 consists of 14 residues. V was pared by 5 bases and J by 0 bases, with 1 base of the junction left unmatched. CDR3 residues: CASSTGVSYNEQFF. In nucleotides, the CDR3 is TGTGCCAGCAGTACAGGGGTCTCCTACAATGAGCAGTTCTTC.

This rearrangement joins TRBV4-3 to TRBJ2-2; 10 bases are a match to TRBD2. Germline assignment: CDR1 LGHNA and CDR2 YSLEER. J lost 0 bases, V lost 0 bases, and 4 bases had no gene match. This CDR3 comprises 18 residues. The CDR3 nucleotides read TGCGCCAGCAGCCAAGATCCTAGCGGGGGACCGAACACCGGGGAGCTGTTTTTT. It is translated as CASSQDPSGGPNTGELFF.

V usage is TRBV7-2 and J usage is TRBJ1-1; D uncertain. CDR1 SGHTA and CDR2 FQGNSA come from the germline V gene. The V gene lost 5 bases and the J gene lost 5 bases, with 18 bases spanning the gap. CDR3 length: 15 residues. The CDR3 protein is CASSPRRTEVTEAFF. The CDR3 coding sequence is TGTGCCAGCAGCCCCCGTCGGACGGAGGTTACTGAAGCTTTCTTT.

This clone was counted once. The chain combines TRBV28 with TRBJ1-1; 9 nucleotides line up with TRBD1. The J segment lost 6 bases and the V segment lost 5 bases, leaving 10 bases of the junction unmatched. The CDR3 sequence is 15 residues long. Germline values: CDR1 MDHEN, CDR2 SYDVKM. In DNA form, the CDR3 reads TGTGCCAGCAGTCTACAGGGGGCCGGGTCCCCTGAAGCTTTCTTT. Protein: CASSLQGAGSPEAFF.

This chain connects TRBV4-2 to TRBJ2-1, with TRBD1 as a possible D gene (5 bases). This CDR3 contains 15 residues. Germline-derived CDR1 and CDR2 are LGHNA and YNFKEQ. V lost 1 base and J 5 bases, leaving 12 bases between the germline ends. CDR3 nucleotides: TGTGCCAGCAGCCAAGGGGATAGGGGCGACAATGAGCAGTTCTTC. This codes for CASSQGDRGDNEQFF.

This sequence joins TRBV6-2 or TRBV6-3 and TRBJ1-1; D may be TRBD1 (5 bases). The CDR3 runs to 14 residues. In germline, CDR1 is MNHEY, CDR2 SVGEGT. V lost 5 bases, J lost 10 bases, and 20 bases lay in between. The CDR3 loop reads CASSNGAWRERAFF. CDR3 nucleotides: TGTGCCAGCAGTAATGGGGCTTGGAGGGAAAGAGCTTTCTTT.

On this clone itself: The junction differs from germline at one of its ends, possibly a read error. The V call is TRBV18, the J call TRBJ2-3; perhaps TRBD2 as D (5 bases). Germline CDR1 and CDR2: KGHSH and LQKENI. The CDR3 covers 13 residues. In DNA form, the CDR3 reads TGTGCCAGCTCATCAGACTACACACATACGCAGTATTTT. Translating it yields CASSSDYTHTQYF.

This clone has only one observation. The CDR3 nucleotides read TGTGCCAGCAGCGGGGCTAGCGGAGCGAACACCGGGGAGCTGTTTTTT. Encoded protein: CASSGASGANTGELFF. The J gene is TRBJ2-2, the V gene TRBV7-2; 7 bases align to TRBD2. The V and J ends lost 5 bases and 0 bases, in that order; junction bases with no gene match: 6. There are 16 residues in the CDR3. In germline, CDR1 is SGHTA, CDR2 FQGNSA.

The chain has TRBV9 and TRBJ1-3, with 7 positions matching TRBD1. Losses at the gene ends were 4 bases for V and 4 bases for J; bases not matched to a gene: 8. Germline V gives CDR1 SGDLS, CDR2 YYNGEE. The CDR3 extends over 15 amino acids. The CDR3 coding sequence is TGTGCCAGCAGCTTTACGCGGGACAGAGGAAACACCATATATTTT. This codes for CASSFTRDRGNTIYF.

The chain couples TRBV6-5 to TRBJ2-5; 10 bases agree with TRBD1. This CDR3 has 14 residues. The J segment lost 3 bases and the V segment lost 6 bases, leaving 4 bases of the junction unmatched. From germline, CDR1 is MNHEY and CDR2 SVGAGI. CDR3 loop: CASSTGTGEETQYF. The CDR3 DNA reads as TGTGCCAGCAGCACAGGGACAGGGGAAGAGACCCAGTACTTC.

The rearrangement uses TRBV28 and TRBJ1-2, with 10 bases aligning to TRBD1. Germline assignment: CDR1 MDHEN and CDR2 SYDVKM. The CDR3 consists of 15 residues. J was trimmed by 4 bases and V by 6 bases; bases with no gene match: 8. CDR3 region: CASSLGQGSLYGYTF. The CDR3 nucleotides are TGTGCCAGCAGCCTGGGACAGGGGTCCCTCTATGGCTACACCTTC.

This chain links TRBV6-6 with TRBJ1-5; 7 bases are shared with TRBD1. V was clipped by 6 bases and J by 3 bases; unmatched bases: 5. The CDR3 runs 14 residues. Germline CDR1 and CDR2: MNHNY and SVGAGI (reference sequence). The CDR3 protein is CASSLTGPNQPQHF. The CDR3 nucleotides are TGTGCCAGCAGCCTGACAGGGCCCAATCAGCCCCAGCATTTT.

J is TRBJ2-2 and V is TRBV28; 8 bases map to TRBD1. CDR3 length equals 14 residues. After removal of 8 bases from V and 1 base from J, the junction contained 3 bases not matched to a gene. The germline V gene has CDR1 MDHEN and CDR2 SYDVKM. The CDR3 bases are TGTGCCAGCGAGGGACAGGTGAACACCGGGGAGCTGTTTTTT. It is translated as CASEGQVNTGELFF.

This clone was detected a few times. The V and J genes are TRBV4-1 and TRBJ1-6; D ambiguous. V lost 0 bases and J 14 bases, leaving 11 bases between the germline ends. Germline CDR1 and CDR2: MGHRA and YSYEKL. The CDR3 covers 13 residues. CDR3 sequence (DNA): TGCGCCAGCAGCCAAGATTTAACGGGGACCCTCCACTTT. Amino acids: CASSQDLTGTLHF.

This rearrangement joins TRBV6-5 to TRBJ1-5; D is perhaps TRBD1 (6 bases). This CDR3 has 13 residues. Trimming pared 5 bases from V and 5 bases from J, leaving 10 bases between. Germline loops: CDR1 MNHEY, CDR2 SVGAGI. The chain's CDR3 is CASSRNRDQPQHF. Here the CDR3 DNA reads TGTGCCAGCAGTCGAAACAGGGATCAGCCCCAGCATTTT.

The chain couples TRBV3-1 (or the pseudogene TRBV3-2) to TRBJ2-1; D not certain. The CDR3 runs to 16 residues. Germline V CDR1 and CDR2: LGHDT, YNNKEL (reference sequence). V shed 0 bases and J shed 1 base, with 10 bases lying between them. The CDR3: CASSQEWAKSYNEQFF. DNA of the CDR3: TGTGCCAGCAGCCAAGAGTGGGCTAAATCCTACAATGAGCAGTTCTTC.

The J gene is TRBJ2-1, the V gene TRBV3-1 (or the pseudogene TRBV3-2); D may be TRBD1 (6 bases). Trimming took 2 bases from V and 5 from J, leaving 13 bases between them. This CDR3 contains 15 residues. CDR1 and CDR2 (germline): LGHDT, YNNKEL (reference sequence). CDR3 in DNA: TGTGCCAGCAGCCAAAGGCCTAGACAGGACAATGAGCAGTTCTTC. Translation gives CASSQRPRQDNEQFF.

This clone was detected only a few times. V gene TRBV19 combines with J gene TRBJ2-7; 10 bases map to TRBD2. This CDR3 comprises 15 residues. The germline CDR1 and CDR2 sequences are LNHDA and SQIVND (reference sequence). Trimming cost V 7 bases and J 2 bases; bases outside gene matches: 8. CDR3 sequence: CASTLGTSAAYEQYF. The CDR3 region has the DNA TGTGCCAGTACCCTCGGGACTAGCGCTGCCTACGAGCAGTACTTC.

This clone was counted only a few times. Distinct nucleotide sequences in the sample also encode this CDR3. The chain links TRBV6-2 or TRBV6-3 to TRBJ2-2; 12 bases are shared with TRBD2. This CDR3 is built from 16 residues. Trimming took 5 bases from V and 2 from J; bases not matched to a gene: 3. Germline V gives CDR1 MNHEY, CDR2 SVGEGT. CDR3 sequence reads: CASSRTSGANTGELFF. The CDR3 DNA sequence: TGTGCCAGCAGTCGGACTAGCGGGGCCAACACCGGGGAGCTGTTTTTT.

The chain recombines TRBV3-1 (or the pseudogene TRBV3-2) with TRBJ1-2; TRBD1 matches 7 bases. CDR3 length: 14 amino acids. Trimming removed 4 bases from V and 5 bases from J; junction bases left unmatched: 7. Per germline, CDR1 LGHDT and CDR2 YNNKEL (reference sequence). The CDR3 sequence: CASSPRGAVYGYTF. The CDR3 DNA reads as TGTGCCAGCAGCCCCAGGGGGGCGGTATATGGCTACACCTTC.

This CDR3 is CASGSPRDRNTGELFF. The CDR3 DNA reads TGCGCCAGCGGTTCGCCCCGGGACAGGAACACCGGGGAGCTGTTTTTT. This chain links TRBV5-1 with TRBJ2-2, with 7 bases aligning to TRBD1. Germline V gives CDR1 SGHRS, CDR2 YFSETQ. The V gene end was trimmed by 7 bases and the J gene end by 1 base; junction bases not matched to a gene: 10. The CDR3 sequence is 16 residues long.